A few counts support the clone carrying this T cell receptor (beta chain). The data belong to a study of blood T cell repertoires in COVID-19. CDR1 is LGHNA, CDR2 YNFKEQ, per germline. The length of the CDR3 is 14 residues. Trimming removed 1 base at V and 4 bases at J, with 7 bases between. Per the study methods: Reference gene primer amplification gave estimated nucleated cell counts. Libraries were prepared by immunoSEQ multiplex PCR; TCRdb keeps only in-frame clonotypes and omits some of them. The V and J calls and clone size come from that table; D and trimming were worked out from the DNA. The sample consists of 180,000 or so clones, about 83% of them appearing once.

Input material: peripheral blood. The J gene is TRBJ2-2, the V gene TRBV4-2; D is unresolved. This sequence was found in a person between 65 and 80 years old with COVID-19, enrolled during active disease. The CDR3 DNA follows: TGTGCCAGCAGCCAAGTACAGACCACCGGGGAGCTGTTTTTT. Translating gives CASSQVQTTGELFF.